Listed here are 17 T cell receptor beta chains from one sample, sequenced in a study of beta chain features in type 1 diabetes. The isolated RNA, all of it, was reverse transcribed, so expressed TCRB transcripts were what got sequenced. Produced via immunoSEQ multiplex PCR; TCRdb's table is partial and in-frame only. The table has hundreds of thousands of clones, about 14% seen once. Overall study results and limits: Type 1 diabetes patients had TCRB CDR3s that were shorter (moderately but significantly so) in all four CD4+ subsets.

Their antigens remain unidentified. Sample: naive CD4+ T cells from blood. Receptors originate from a man aged 18 to 29 with type 1 diabetes.

This chain links TRBV28 with TRBJ1-5; D is ambiguous. Germline CDR1 reads MDHEN; CDR2 reads SYDVKM. This CDR3 has 15 amino acids. The germline V and J ends were trimmed by 4 bases and 5 bases, with 15 bases remaining between them. In DNA, the CDR3 is TGTGCCAGCAGTTGGCTCGGAGTGGGGTATCAGCCCCAGCATTTT. Translating gives CASSWLGVGYQPQHF.

The chain joins TRBV7-6 to TRBJ2-6; a weak D match, TRBD2 (7 bases). Deletions cut 1 base from V and 3 bases from J, with 13 bases between. The CDR3 covers 17 residues. CDR1 and CDR2 from the germline V gene are SGHVS and FNYEAQ. The CDR3 region has the DNA TGTGCCAGCAGCTTAGATGGGGGGGCGCTTGGGGCCAACGTCCTGACTTTC. Protein sequence: CASSLDGGALGANVLTF.

This clone has a handful of counts. The chain is built from TRBV2 and TRBJ2-2; D is possibly TRBD1 (6 bases). V was trimmed by 5 bases and J by 0 bases, leaving 10 bases between them. The germline V gene encodes CDR1 SNHLY and CDR2 FYNNEI. CDR3 length: 15 amino acids. CDR3 in amino acids: CASSIWDTNTGELFF. DNA of the CDR3: TGTGCCAGCAGTATCTGGGACACGAACACCGGGGAGCTGTTTTTT.

V usage is TRBV7-9 and J usage is TRBJ1-2, with 9 bases that match TRBD1. V shed 4 bases, J shed 3 bases, and the junction held 9 bases outside the gene matches. CDR1 and CDR2 from the germline V gene are SEHNR and FQNEAQ (reference sequence). The CDR3 is made up of 16 amino acids. The CDR3 bases are TGTGCCAGCAGCTCTAGATCGGGACAGGGCGACTATGGCTACACCTTC. It encodes CASSSRSGQGDYGYTF.

This clone has a handful of counts. The J gene is TRBJ2-1, the V gene TRBV9; D call uncertain. V lost 5 bases and J 2 bases, leaving 17 bases between the germline ends. CDR1 is SGDLS and CDR2 is YYNGEE in the germline V gene. CDR3 length: 16 residues. The CDR3 coding sequence is TGTGCCAGCAGTGCCCACCCTCAAGGTACCTACAATGAGCAGTTCTTC. Translating gives CASSAHPQGTYNEQFF.

This clone was found a few times. The chain uses TRBV30 and TRBJ2-2, with 8 bases lining up with TRBD2. Unmatched junction bases numbered 10, after V lost 3 bases and J lost 7 bases. Per germline, CDR1 GTSNPN and CDR2 SVGIG (reference sequence). CDR3 length: 15 residues. In nucleotides, the CDR3 is TGTGCCTGGAGAGGACTAGCCCAAGGGTTCGGGGAGCTGTTTTTT. It translates to CAWRGLAQGFGELFF.

This clone was detected only a few times. J is TRBJ2-1 and V is TRBV6-6; D ambiguous. V shed 3 bases and J shed 9 bases, with 15 bases lying between them. This CDR3 has 14 residues. The germline V gene encodes CDR1 MNHNY and CDR2 SVGAGI (reference sequence). CDR3 region: CASSYHSISAEQFF. The CDR3 bases are TGTGCCAGCAGTTATCACTCGATCTCCGCTGAGCAGTTCTTC.

The chain combines TRBV2 with TRBJ2-3, with TRBD2 matching 7 bases. Germline loops: CDR1 SNHLY, CDR2 FYNNEI. With V trimmed by 0 bases and J by 1 base, 7 bases remained unmatched. The CDR3 has 17 residues. Written as DNA, the CDR3 is TGTGCCAGCAGTGAAGCGCAGGTGGCGGGGGGCACAGATACGCAGTATTTT. Residues: CASSEAQVAGGTDTQYF.

This clone was seen only a few times. An end of the junction does not agree with germline; a read error may underlie this. The chain uses TRBV28 and TRBJ1-1, with TRBD1 matching over 11 bases. CDR1 and CDR2 from the germline V gene are MDHEN and SYDVKM. The CDR3 is 15 residues long. In nucleotides, the CDR3 is TGCGCAGTGGGGACAGGGGGTAATCTGAACACTGAAGCTTTCTTT. This translates into CAVGTGGNLNTEAFF.

Only a few counts were recorded for this clone. The chain couples TRBV28 to TRBJ2-2; D is unclear. The CDR3 runs to 13 residues. Germline CDR1 MDHEN, CDR2 SYDVKM. The V end was cut by 5 bases, the J end by 0 bases, with 4 bases between. CDR3 in amino acids: CASSIPNTGELFF. The CDR3 nucleotides are TGTGCCAGCAGTATCCCGAACACCGGGGAGCTGTTTTTT. The full variable domain, rest sourced from reference TRBV28 and TRBJ2-2, is DVKVTQSSRYLVKRTGEKVFLECVQDMDHENMFWYRQDPGLGLRLIYFSYDVKMKEKGDIPEGYSVSREKKERFSLILESASTNQTSMYLCASSIPNTGELFFGEGSRLTVL.

This clone was observed a few times. The gene calls are TRBV6-5 and TRBJ1-2; D remains ambiguous. CDR1 MNHEY and CDR2 SVGAGI come from the germline V gene. This CDR3 contains 14 residues. Trimming shortened V by 0 bases and J by 7 bases, and 12 bases separated the two germline ends. For the CDR3, the DNA is TGTGCCAGCAGTTACTCAGGCCTCGGGGTTGGCTACACCTTC. Its protein is CASSYSGLGVGYTF.

This rearrangement joins TRBV4-3 to TRBJ1-1; no clear D gene. The germline V and J ends were trimmed by 4 bases and 0 bases, with 12 bases remaining between them. The germline gives CDR1 LGHNA, CDR2 YSLEER. The CDR3 runs 15 residues. The CDR3 region is CASSRISGVNTEAFF. CDR3 DNA sequence: TGCGCCAGCAGCCGAATCAGCGGGGTGAACACTGAAGCTTTCTTT.

The J gene is TRBJ1-1, the V gene TRBV6-1, with D maybe TRBD1 (5 bases). CDR1 and CDR2 from the germline V gene are MNHNS and SASEGT. This CDR3 has 12 amino acids. V dropped 8 bases and J dropped 0 bases, with 7 bases sitting between them. CDR3 amino acids: CASLGLNTEAFF. The CDR3 DNA reads as TGTGCCAGCTTGGGGCTGAACACTGAAGCTTTCTTT.

This clone showed up just a few times. The genes are TRBV30 and TRBJ2-5; D may be TRBD1 (6 bases). With 1 base removed from V and 5 bases from J, the gap between germline ends came to 11 bases. CDR3 size: 13 residues. Germline CDR1 is GTSNPN and CDR2 is SVGIG (reference sequence). This CDR3 is CAWSATGTETQYF. The CDR3 region has the DNA TGTGCCTGGAGTGCAACAGGGACGGAGACCCAGTACTTC.

The gene calls are TRBV18 and TRBJ2-3; D may be TRBD1 (6 bases). CDR1 is KGHSH and CDR2 is LQKENI in the germline V gene. Trimming took off 3 bases at V and 6 bases at J, with 19 bases between the two ends. The CDR3 has 16 residues. The CDR3 nucleotides are TGTGCCAGCTCACCCCTGGGGGCAGGGGTCTCGGATACGCAGTATTTT. Residues: CASSPLGAGVSDTQYF.

This clone was seen a few times. CDR3 region: CASSLGTSGSSEQFF. Written as DNA, the CDR3 is TGTGCCAGCAGCTTAGGGACTAGCGGGAGCAGTGAGCAGTTCTTC. The chain couples TRBV7-2 to TRBJ2-1, with TRBD2 identical over 13 bases. CDR3 size: 15 residues. The V and J ends lost 1 base and 9 bases, in that order; junction bases with no gene match: 3. Looked up from germline, CDR1 is SGHTA and CDR2 is FQGNSA.

This clone appeared a few times. J is TRBJ2-4 and V is TRBV18; 8 positions match TRBD1. The trim removed 3 bases at V and 3 bases at J, leaving 7 bases unmatched. CDR3 size: 16 residues. CDR1 KGHSH and CDR2 LQKENI come from the germline V gene. The CDR3 is CASSPSQGANKNIQYF. CDR3 nucleotide sequence: TGTGCCAGCTCACCTTCCCAGGGGGCAAACAAAAACATTCAGTACTTC.